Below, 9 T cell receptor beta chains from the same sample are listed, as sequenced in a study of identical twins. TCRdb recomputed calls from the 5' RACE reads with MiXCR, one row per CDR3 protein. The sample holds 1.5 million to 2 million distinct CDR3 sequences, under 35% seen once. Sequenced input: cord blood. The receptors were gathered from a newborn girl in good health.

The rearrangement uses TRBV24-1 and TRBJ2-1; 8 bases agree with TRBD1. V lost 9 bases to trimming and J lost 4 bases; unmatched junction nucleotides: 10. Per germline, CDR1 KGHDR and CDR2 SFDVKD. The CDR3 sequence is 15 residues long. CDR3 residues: CATAGTGGTYNEQFF. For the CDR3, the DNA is TGTGCCACCGCCGGGACAGGCGGAACTTACAATGAGCAGTTCTTC.

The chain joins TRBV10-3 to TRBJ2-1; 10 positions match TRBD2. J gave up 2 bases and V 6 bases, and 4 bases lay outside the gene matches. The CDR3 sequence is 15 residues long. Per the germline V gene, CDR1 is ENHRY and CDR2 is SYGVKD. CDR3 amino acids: CAISVTSGAYNEQFF. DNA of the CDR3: TGTGCCATCAGCGTAACTAGCGGGGCCTACAATGAGCAGTTCTTC.

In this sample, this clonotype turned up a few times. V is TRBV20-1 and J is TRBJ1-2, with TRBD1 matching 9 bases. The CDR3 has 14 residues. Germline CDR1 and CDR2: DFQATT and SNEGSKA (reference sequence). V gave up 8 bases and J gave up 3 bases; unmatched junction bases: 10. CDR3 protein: CSPVGDRVDYGYTF. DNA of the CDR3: TGCAGTCCCGTCGGGGACAGGGTAGACTATGGCTACACCTTC.

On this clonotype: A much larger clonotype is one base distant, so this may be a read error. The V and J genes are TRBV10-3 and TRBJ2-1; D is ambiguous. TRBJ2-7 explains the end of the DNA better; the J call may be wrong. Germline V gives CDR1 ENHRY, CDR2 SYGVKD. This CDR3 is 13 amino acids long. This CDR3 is CAISEGFHNEQYF. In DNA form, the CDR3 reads TGTGCCATCAGTGAAGGGTTCCACAATGAGCAGTACTTC.

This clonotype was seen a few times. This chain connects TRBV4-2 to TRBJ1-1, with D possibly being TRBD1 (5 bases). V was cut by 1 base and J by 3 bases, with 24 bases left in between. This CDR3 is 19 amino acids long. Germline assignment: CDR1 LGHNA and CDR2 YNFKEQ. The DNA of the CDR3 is TGTGCCAGCAGCCAAGCTCACCTGAGGGGTAGGTGGGGGGACACTGAAGCTTTCTTT. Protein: CASSQAHLRGRWGDTEAFF.

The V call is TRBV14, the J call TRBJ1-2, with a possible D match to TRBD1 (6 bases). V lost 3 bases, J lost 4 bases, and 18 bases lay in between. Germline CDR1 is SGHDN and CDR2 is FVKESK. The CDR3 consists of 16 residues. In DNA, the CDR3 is TGTGCCAGCAGCCACGCTCGAACAGGGCTGGGCTATGGCTACACCTTC. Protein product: CASSHARTGLGYGYTF.

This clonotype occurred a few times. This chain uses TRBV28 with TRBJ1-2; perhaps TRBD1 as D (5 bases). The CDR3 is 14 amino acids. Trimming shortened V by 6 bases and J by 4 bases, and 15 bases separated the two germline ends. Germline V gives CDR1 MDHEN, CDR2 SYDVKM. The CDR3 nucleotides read TGTGCCAGCAGGGACACCGGGACCTCCTATGGCTACACCTTC. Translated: CASRDTGTSYGYTF.

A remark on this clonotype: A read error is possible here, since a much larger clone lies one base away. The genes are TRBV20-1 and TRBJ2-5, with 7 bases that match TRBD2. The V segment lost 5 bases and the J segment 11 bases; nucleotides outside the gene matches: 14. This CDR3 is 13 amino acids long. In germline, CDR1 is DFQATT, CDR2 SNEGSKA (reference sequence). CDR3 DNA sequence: TGCAGTGCTCGGGACTACCTAGGCCATGAGCAGTACTTC. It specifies CSARDYLGHEQYF.

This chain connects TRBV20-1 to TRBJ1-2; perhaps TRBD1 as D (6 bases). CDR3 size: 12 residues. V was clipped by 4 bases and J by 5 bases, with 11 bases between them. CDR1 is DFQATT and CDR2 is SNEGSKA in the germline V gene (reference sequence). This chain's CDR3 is CSAKAGTYGYTF. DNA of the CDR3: TGCAGTGCTAAGGCCGGGACATATGGCTACACCTTC.